The 18 T cell receptor beta chains in this list originate from one sample, sequenced in a study of blood T cells in healthy people across ages (dated by TCRdb to 2013 to 2016). Libraries were made using 5' RACE. Instrument on record: Illumina HiSeq 2500. The second PCR ran for about 7 to 11 cycles and used a J-beta primer mix along with a sample-barcoded 5' primer. The raw public reads went through TCRdb reprocessing: fastp at Q25, MiXCR clone calling, in-frame beta chains kept. Rows with one shared CDR3 protein collapse into an entry with the most common genes and DNA. This sample gives 550,000 to 750,000 distinct CDR3 sequences in total; around 21% of them show up just once. The top ten clones comprise approximately 3.6% of the sample. Sequenced: blood. The receptors were sampled from a man in his sixties or seventies in good health.

This clonotype was recorded at least ten times. The rearrangement links TRBV13 to TRBJ2-2, with 9 nucleotides matching TRBD1. The CDR3 has 15 amino acids. V lost 2 bases and J lost 4; bases outside the gene matches: 2. CDR1 PRHDT and CDR2 FYEKMQ come from the germline V gene (reference sequence). DNA for the CDR3: TGTGCCAGCAGCTTAAGGGACAGGGTCACCGGGGAGCTGTTTTTT. Translation gives CASSLRDRVTGELFF.

This clonotype was observed a handful of times. This chain joins TRBV2 and TRBJ2-5; perhaps TRBD1 as D (7 bases). The end of the DNA fits TRBJ2-7 better, so the J call may be wrong. Germline CDR1 is SNHLY and CDR2 is FYNNEI. The CDR3 spans 13 residues. This CDR3 is CATTRQGGYEQYF. The CDR3 coding sequence is TGTGCCACCACAAGACAGGGAGGCTACGAGCAGTACTTC.

There are a few counts of this clonotype. The V call is TRBV7-9, the J call TRBJ2-2; 7 positions match TRBD2. There are 16 residues in the CDR3. CDR1 is SEHNR, CDR2 FQNEAQ, per germline (reference sequence). Trimming cost V 6 bases and J 4 bases; bases outside gene matches: 11. CDR3 loop: CASSSSAGAGTGELFF. As DNA, the CDR3 is TGTGCCAGCAGTTCAAGCGCGGGAGCGGGCACCGGGGAGCTGTTTTTT. The whole variable domain, filled in from reference TRBV7-9 and TRBJ2-2, reads DTGVSQNPRHKITKRGQNVTFRCDPISEHNRLYWYRQTLGQGPEFLTYFQNEAQLEKSRLLSDRFSAERPKGSFSTLEIQRTEQGDSAMYLCASSSSAGAGTGELFFGEGSRLTVL.

This clonotype has only a few counts. The chain carries TRBV12-3 or TRBV12-4 and TRBJ2-1, with D maybe TRBD2 (5 bases). The germline V and J ends were trimmed by 3 bases and 5 bases, with 11 bases remaining between them. The CDR3 length is 14 residues. CDR3 DNA: TGTGCCAGCAGTTTTTCGGCCGGGAACAATGAGCAGTTCTTC. Translated: CASSFSAGNNEQFF.

A few counts support this clonotype. V usage is TRBV20-1 and J usage is TRBJ1-1; 10 bases agree with TRBD1. V lost 5 bases and J lost 2; bases outside the gene matches: 2. This CDR3 spans 13 amino acids. Germline values: CDR1 DFQATT, CDR2 SNEGSKA (reference sequence). The CDR3 sequence is CSARQGANTEAFF. CDR3 bases: TGCAGTGCTCGACAGGGGGCTAACACTGAAGCTTTCTTT.

This clonotype was observed a handful of times. The V call is TRBV6-2 or TRBV6-3, the J call TRBJ2-1; no clear D gene. The germline CDR1 and CDR2 sequences are MNHEY and SVGEGT. This CDR3 spans 17 amino acids. V lost 6 bases and J 2 bases, leaving 20 bases between the germline ends. In DNA form, the CDR3 reads TGTGCCAGCAGCCGACCCACGGGTCGGGCGACCTACAATGAGCAGTTCTTC. Translation gives CASSRPTGRATYNEQFF.

This clonotype has just a few counts. CDR3 amino acids: CASSLLSRVDHPYEQYF. CDR3 bases: TGTGCCAGCAGCTTGCTAAGCAGGGTAGACCATCCCTACGAGCAGTACTTC. V and J are TRBV7-3 and TRBJ2-7, with D perhaps matching TRBD1 (5 bases). There are 17 residues in the CDR3. The V gene's germline CDR1 is SGHTA and CDR2 FQGTGA. The germline V and J ends were trimmed by 3 bases and 2 bases, with 20 bases remaining between them.

The chain couples TRBV3-1 to TRBJ2-7; 11 nucleotides agree with TRBD2. This CDR3 is built from 15 residues. Germline trimming cut 4 bases from V and 4 bases from J; bases unmatched to any gene: 6. Germline V gives CDR1 LGHDT, CDR2 YNNKEL (reference sequence). The CDR3 reads CASSLTSGSDYEQYF. DNA for the CDR3: TGTGCCAGCAGCCTAACTAGCGGGAGTGATTACGAGCAGTACTTC.

A single count supports this clonotype. The chain has TRBV6-1 and TRBJ1-4; D not resolved. V lost 7 bases and J lost 7, with 7 bases in between. The germline V gene has CDR1 MNHNS and CDR2 SASEGT. This CDR3 is built from 11 residues. The CDR3 region has the DNA TGTGCCAGCAACATTCCTGAAAAACTGTTTTTT. As protein: CASNIPEKLFF.

The chain carries TRBV5-1 and TRBJ1-6, with D unresolved. The CDR3 runs 15 residues. V shed 4 bases and J shed 4 bases, with 12 bases lying between them. The germline CDR1 and CDR2 sequences are SGHRS and YFSETQ. The CDR3 spells CASSPEAPYNSPLHF. In DNA form, the CDR3 reads TGCGCCAGCAGCCCGGAGGCGCCGTATAATTCACCCCTCCACTTT.

This chain connects TRBV25-1 to TRBJ2-5; D is possibly TRBD1 or TRBD2 (6 bases each). Per germline, CDR1 MGHDK and CDR2 SYGVNS. CDR3 length equals 13 residues. The ends were cut back, 4 bases at V and 5 bases at J, with 11 bases in the middle. The CDR3 region is CASSVWGAETQYF. CDR3 DNA sequence: TGTGCCAGCAGTGTGTGGGGGGCGGAGACCCAGTACTTC.

The V and J genes are TRBV12-3 or TRBV12-4 and TRBJ1-2, with TRBD1 matching over 10 bases. There are 15 residues in the CDR3. V shed 4 bases and J 4 bases; nucleotides not matched to a gene: 6. The CDR3 DNA follows: TGTGCCAGCAGTTCGAGGGGGACAGGGGCCTATGGCTACACCTTC. Translation: CASSSRGTGAYGYTF.

This chain uses TRBV11-3 with TRBJ2-1; tentatively, D is TRBD2 (5 bases). The DNA end lines up better with TRBJ2-5; the J call may be wrong. The length of the CDR3 is 13 residues. CDR1 SGHNT and CDR2 YENEEA come from the germline V gene. The CDR3 sequence: CASSRGRMETQYF. The CDR3 nucleotides are TGTGCCAGCAGCCGAGGGCGTATGGAGACCCAGTACTTC.

This chain connects TRBV3-1 to TRBJ2-5; maybe TRBD2 (6 bases). This CDR3 is built from 14 residues. V was shortened by 2 bases and J by 4 bases, with 11 bases between the two germline ends. Germline V gene sequence: CDR1 LGHDT, CDR2 YNNKEL (reference sequence). The CDR3 DNA reads as TGTGCCAGCAGCCAAATGGGGGGTAGAGAGACCCAGTACTTC. Its protein product is CASSQMGGRETQYF.

There are a few counts of this clonotype. The gene calls are TRBV5-1 and TRBJ2-5, with 12 bases identical to TRBD2. The J call may be in error: the DNA end matches TRBJ2-1 better. The CDR3 consists of 20 residues. Per the germline V gene, CDR1 is SGHRS and CDR2 is YFSETQ. CDR3 sequence (DNA): TGCGCCAGCAGCTTGACCAACACCACCCCCCTAGCGGGAGGGCCAAGCGAGCAGTTCTTC. This sequence encodes CASSLTNTTPLAGGPSEQFF.

The rearrangement links TRBV9 to TRBJ2-5, with D uncertain. The J call is in doubt because the DNA end fits TRBJ2-7 better. Germline values: CDR1 SGDLS, CDR2 YYNGEE. The CDR3 length is 15 residues. The CDR3 region is CASSVAGGARDEQYF. The CDR3 nucleotides are TGTGCCAGCAGCGTAGCGGGCGGAGCAAGGGACGAGCAGTACTTC.

The chain has TRBV6-6 and TRBJ1-2, with D tentatively TRBD1 (6 bases). V was trimmed by 2 bases and J by 8 bases, leaving 18 bases between them. The CDR3 runs 15 residues. Looked up from germline, CDR1 is MNHNY and CDR2 is SVGAGI (reference sequence). Here the CDR3 reads CASSYSFVQGEGYTF. The CDR3 DNA reads TGTGCCAGCAGTTACAGTTTCGTACAGGGTGAAGGCTACACCTTC.

This clonotype was counted between two and nine times. The chain links TRBV5-1 to TRBJ2-5; 7 bases align to TRBD2. Trimming at V came to 4 bases and at J to 5 bases, leaving 8 bases not matched to a gene. Germline values: CDR1 SGHRS, CDR2 YFSETQ. CDR3 size: 14 residues. The chain's CDR3 is CASSPDAGDETQYF. CDR3 DNA: TGCGCCAGCAGCCCGGACGCGGGAGACGAGACCCAGTACTTC.